One and the same sample provided the 14 T cell receptor beta chains below, sequenced in a study of CD8 T cells in ankylosing spondylitis (dated by TCRdb to the late 2010s). On the study overall, not on this receptor specifically: A TCR beta motif made up of several highly homologous amino acid variants appeared to be characteristic of blood from ankylosing spondylitis patients.

Library prep was done by 5' RACE. The sequencing machine was an Illumina HiSeq 2500. Using fastp at Q25 and MiXCR, TCRdb reprocessed the public reads and kept productive beta chains. Every entry covers one CDR3 protein and lists the most common genes and DNA from its rows. Counted in this sample were about 700,000 distinct CDR3 sequences; 15% to 20% of them appeared once. 19% of the sample is in the top ten clones. These TCRs are of unknown antigen specificity. The material sequenced was blood, either unsorted or a sorted T cell fraction (not recorded which). The receptor source for this set is a male donor with ankylosing spondylitis.

The genes are TRBV27 and TRBJ2-6; D call uncertain. The CDR3 covers 13 residues. Germline-derived CDR1 and CDR2 are MNHEY and SMNVEV (reference sequence). Between the trimmed V and J ends, which lost 6 bases and 1 base, there was a span of 4 bases. CDR3 nucleotide sequence: TGTGCCAGCAGCAAGTCTGGGGCCAACGTCCTGACTTTC. Amino acid sequence: CASSKSGANVLTF.

The chain employs TRBV20-1 and TRBJ2-2; D perhaps matches TRBD1 (5 bases). Trimming left V 4 bases short and J 2 bases short, with 14 bases between. CDR3 length equals 15 residues. In germline, CDR1 is DFQATT, CDR2 SNEGSKA (reference sequence). The chain's CDR3 is CSATARTPNTGELFF. The CDR3, as DNA: TGCAGTGCTACAGCCAGGACACCCAACACCGGGGAGCTGTTTTTT.

This clonotype appeared a single time. The chain couples TRBV28 to TRBJ1-5; unclear D gene. Trimming shortened V by 3 bases and J by 9 bases, and 12 bases separated the two germline ends. This CDR3 has 13 residues. Germline values: CDR1 MDHEN, CDR2 SYDVKM. CDR3 DNA: TGTGCCAGCAGTTTCCGCGGACTGAGGCCCCAGCATTTT. This codes for CASSFRGLRPQHF.

This clonotype was observed a handful of times. This chain connects TRBV4-1 to TRBJ2-7; TRBD2 matches 12 bases. This CDR3 has 15 residues. Germline V CDR1 and CDR2: MGHRA, YSYEKL. J lost 2 bases, V lost 4 bases, and 3 bases had no gene match. This CDR3 is CASSPLAGGAYEQYF. The CDR3 nucleotides read TGCGCCAGCAGCCCCCTAGCGGGGGGGGCCTACGAGCAGTACTTC.

V is TRBV4-1 and J is TRBJ2-1, with D possibly being TRBD1 (7 bases). Trimming removed 3 bases from V and 6 bases from J, with 12 bases in between. Germline V lookup: CDR1 MGHRA, CDR2 YSYEKL. CDR3 size: 14 residues. The CDR3 DNA follows: TGCGCCAGCAGCCAGATGCAGGGGGGCAATGAGCAGTTCTTC. Protein sequence: CASSQMQGGNEQFF.

The rearrangement joins TRBV24-1 to TRBJ2-5; D is perhaps TRBD2 (6 bases). Looked up from germline, CDR1 is KGHDR and CDR2 is SFDVKD. The V end was cut by 5 bases, the J end by 2 bases, with 20 bases between. CDR3 length: 17 amino acids. CDR3 bases: TGTGCCACCAGTGCGGGCGAAGCGAGCGGAGGGCAAGAGACCCAGTACTTC. It specifies CATSAGEASGGQETQYF.

The rearrangement links TRBV11-2 to TRBJ1-1; 7 nucleotides match TRBD1. This CDR3 contains 14 residues. V gave up 4 bases and J gave up 7 bases; unmatched junction bases: 9. Germline V CDR1 and CDR2: SGHAT, FQNNGV. This CDR3 reads CASSSPRQGGEAFF. As DNA, the CDR3 is TGTGCCAGCAGCTCCCCTCGACAGGGCGGTGAAGCTTTCTTT.

This clonotype was picked up a small number of times. V usage is TRBV9 and J usage is TRBJ2-1; no reliable D call. V lost 0 bases to trimming and J lost 10 bases, with 20 bases between them. From germline, CDR1 is SGDLS and CDR2 YYNGEE. The CDR3 has 16 residues. The CDR3 here is CASSVVGNLYMGEQFF. The CDR3 nucleotides are TGTGCCAGCAGCGTAGTTGGGAATCTATACATGGGGGAGCAGTTCTTC.

This clonotype was seen a few times. This chain uses TRBV6-5 with TRBJ2-2; tentatively, D is TRBD2 (6 bases). V lost 2 bases, J lost 2 bases, and 12 bases lay in between. Germline V gene data show CDR1 as MNHEY and CDR2 as SVGAGI. The CDR3 has 16 residues. The CDR3 sequence: CASSYVWGDNTGELFF. CDR3 DNA sequence: TGTGCCAGCAGTTACGTTTGGGGGGATAACACCGGGGAGCTGTTTTTT.

In its sample, this clonotype was seen a few times. The CDR3 loop reads CSAAGTGQETQYF. CDR3 DNA sequence: TGCAGTGCTGCCGGGACGGGCCAAGAGACCCAGTACTTC. This chain uses TRBV20-1 with TRBJ2-5; tentatively, D is TRBD1 or TRBD2 (5 bases each). The CDR3 has 13 residues. Trimming removed 5 bases at V and 1 base at J, with 11 bases between. The germline V gene has CDR1 DFQATT and CDR2 SNEGSKA (reference sequence).

The chain couples TRBV10-3 to TRBJ2-1; unclear D gene. The germline V gene encodes CDR1 ENHRY and CDR2 SYGVKD. The V gene lost 6 bases and the J gene lost 8 bases, with 14 bases spanning the gap. This CDR3 is 13 amino acids long. The DNA of the CDR3 is TGTGCCATCAGCGAAGACAACTATGATGAGCAGTTCTTC. Its translation: CAISEDNYDEQFF.

The CDR3 sequence: CASSKVRQLSFSARGLTYEQYF. CDR3 sequence (DNA): TGTGCCAGCAGCAAAGTAAGGCAGCTTTCTTTCAGTGCAAGGGGGCTCACCTACGAGCAGTACTTC. The chain combines TRBV21-1 with TRBJ2-7; the table gives TRBD1 as D, unverified against the DNA. TRBV21-1 is recorded as a pseudogene. CDR3 length: 22 residues.

This clonotype came up a few times. The V gene is TRBV6-5, the J gene TRBJ2-7; 7 bases are a match to TRBD2. CDR3 length equals 13 residues. Trimming at V came to 5 bases and at J to 5 bases, leaving 6 bases not matched to a gene. From germline, CDR1 is MNHEY and CDR2 SVGAGI. The CDR3 reads CASSHGEGNEQYF. The CDR3, as DNA: TGTGCCAGCAGTCACGGGGAGGGCAACGAGCAGTACTTC.

This clonotype has only a few counts. This chain joins TRBV9 and TRBJ2-1; 13 nucleotides agree with TRBD2. V trimming: 0 bases; J trimming: 10 bases; junction bases outside the gene matches: 4. The CDR3 spans 15 residues. Germline values: CDR1 SGDLS, CDR2 YYNGEE. This chain's CDR3 is CASSVAVLAGGEQFF. CDR3 DNA: TGTGCCAGCAGCGTAGCTGTACTAGCGGGAGGGGAGCAGTTCTTC.